A selection of T cell receptor beta chains follows, all from one sample in a study of naive and memory T cell subsets. TCRdb redid the calling of the UMI-ligation and nested PCR reads with MiXCR, one entry per CDR3 protein. The sample lists around 160,000 distinct CDR3 sequences, approximately 15% occurring once. Sequenced input: naive CD4+ T cells from blood. All receptors come from a human donor in good health. The CDR3 runs from the conserved cysteine through the conserved F or W. The D gene is left open where the match is weak. Some rows have no size entry. The others give once, few or many, or a class for an expanded clone.

D gene	J gene	CDR3 length	V gene	clone size	CDR3 protein	CDR3 DNA
.	TRBJ1-1	11	TRBV10-3	few	CAISESSEAFF	TGTGCCATCAGTGAATCTTCTGAAGCTTTCTTT
TRBD1	TRBJ1-5	16	TRBV6-2/TRBV6-3	.	CASGRGGPSDNQPQHF	TGTGCCAGCGGCCGAGGGGGCCCCTCTGACAATCAGCCCCAGCATTTT
.	TRBJ2-6	21	TRBV18	.	CASSPRELASYGGSGANVLTF	TGTGCCAGCTCACCACGGGAGCTAGCGAGCTATGGGGGCTCTGGGGCCAACGTCCTGACTTTC
TRBD1	TRBJ2-1	16	TRBV7-9	few	CASSSDRGSSYNEQFF	TGTGCCAGCAGCTCAGACAGGGGTAGCTCCTACAATGAGCAGTTCTTC
TRBD1	TRBJ1-4	16	TRBV12-3/TRBV12-4	.	CASRPGQTATNEKLFF	TGTGCCAGCAGGCCGGGACAGACGGCAACTAATGAAAAACTGTTTTTT
.	TRBJ2-3	14	TRBV4-2	few	CASSQEGAADTQYF	TGTGCCAGCAGCCAAGAGGGGGCGGCAGATACGCAGTATTTT
.	TRBJ2-7	14	TRBV27	.	CASSLVPGESGQYF	TGTGCCAGCAGTTTAGTCCCGGGGGAGTCTGGTCAGTACTTC
.	TRBJ2-5	12	TRBV4-1	many	CASSQEWGTQYF	TGCGCCAGCAGCCAAGAGTGGGGGACCCAGTACTTC
.	TRBJ2-1	10	TRBV3-1	.	CASSQEVTFF	TGTGCCAGCAGCCAAGAGGTCACGTTCTTC
.	TRBJ1-1	16	TRBV7-2	.	CAGTTRMGAGTTEAFF	TGTGCCGGCACAACCCGGATGGGGGCGGGGACCACTGAAGCTTTCTTT
TRBD2	TRBJ2-1	17	TRBV7-2	.	CASSAGGTRGFLDEQFF	TGTGCCAGCAGCGCAGGAGGGACTAGAGGGTTTTTGGATGAGCAGTTCTTC
.	TRBJ2-5	16	TRBV28	.	CASSTIFRAPGETQYF	TGTGCCAGCAGTACAATTTTCAGGGCTCCGGGGGAGACCCAGTACTTC
TRBD1	TRBJ1-6	17	TRBV5-1	.	CASSLEDQTGTGSPLHF	TGCGCCAGCAGCTTGGAAGACCAGACAGGGACGGGTTCACCCCTCCACTTT
.	TRBJ2-1	15	TRBV20-1	.	CSARDPRVTYNEQFF	TGCAGTGCTAGAGATCCAAGGGTTACCTACAATGAGCAGTTCTTC
TRBD1	TRBJ1-1	12	TRBV29-1	.	CSVDRGPTEAFF	TGCAGCGTTGACAGGGGGCCCACTGAAGCTTTCTTT
TRBD2	TRBJ2-3	16	TRBV5-1	.	CASSGGPAGGTDTQYF	TGCGCCAGCAGCGGGGGACCAGCGGGAGGCACAGATACGCAGTATTTT
.	TRBJ1-2	15	TRBV4-1	.	CASSQTPQGWNGYTF	TGCGCCAGCAGCCAGACTCCACAGGGTTGGAATGGCTACACCTTC
TRBD2	TRBJ2-1	16	TRBV5-1	few	CASSSAASGTHNEQFF	TGCGCCAGCAGCTCGGCGGCTAGCGGGACTCACAATGAGCAGTTCTTC
.	TRBJ2-1	14	TRBV28	.	CASGYLVQPNEQFF	TGTGCCAGCGGCTACCTGGTCCAGCCCAATGAGCAGTTCTTC
.	TRBJ2-2	13	TRBV29-1	.	CSVYKTVGGELFF	TGCAGCGTCTACAAGACCGTGGGGGGGGAGCTGTTTTTT
.	TRBJ1-5	14	TRBV6-5	once	CASSYAGTAQPQHF	TGTGCCAGCAGTTACGCCGGGACGGCGCAGCCCCAGCATTTT
.	TRBJ2-1	15	TRBV7-6	.	CASSATGLANNEQFF	TGTGCCAGCAGCGCAACGGGACTGGCCAACAATGAGCAGTTCTTC
TRBD1	TRBJ1-1	12	TRBV29-1	few	CSTGTGYTEAFF	TGCAGCACCGGGACAGGGTACACTGAAGCTTTCTTT
TRBD1	TRBJ1-3	16	TRBV7-9	few	CASSAPGQGIGNTIYF	TGTGCCAGCAGCGCACCGGGACAGGGGATTGGAAACACCATATATTTT
TRBD1	TRBJ1-2	14	TRBV20-1	.	CSAIQTGERYGYTF	TGCAGTGCTATTCAAACAGGGGAACGATATGGCTACACCTTC
TRBD1	TRBJ2-1	19	TRBV20-1	.	CSARDLRDRGGGAYNEQFF	TGCAGTGCTAGAGATCTTCGGGACAGGGGAGGAGGGGCCTACAATGAGCAGTTCTTC
.	TRBJ1-5	14	TRBV12-3/TRBV12-4	.	CASSFFRGGQPQHF	TGTGCCAGCAGTTTTTTTCGGGGCGGTCAGCCCCAGCATTTT
TRBD1	TRBJ2-7	15	TRBV7-2	many	CASSPQTGEIYEQYF	TGTGCCAGCAGCCCCCAGACAGGGGAAATCTACGAGCAGTACTTC